Listed below are T cell receptor beta chains from one sample, sequenced in a study of somatic mutations in cytotoxic T cells in rheumatoid arthritis. The method was immunoSEQ multiplex PCR; TCRdb's version includes in-frame clones alone and lacks a portion of them. The sample has 15,000 to 20,000 clones, 82% seen once; the top ten hold more than 9%. Sequencing input: CD8+ T cells sorted from blood. The origin of the receptors is a woman in her 50s in good health. Each CDR3 is given without its conserved first and last residue. Fields, in order: V gene, J gene, CDR3 protein.

V gene: TRBV30
J gene: TRBJ1-1
CDR3 protein: AWSVLIRTEAF

V gene: TRBV6-1
J gene: TRBJ2-5
CDR3 protein: ASTRYQETQY

V gene: TRBV4-3
J gene: TRBJ1-2
CDR3 protein: ASSQDGGLGYGYT

V gene: TRBV5-4
J gene: TRBJ2-3
CDR3 protein: ASRPTSGRGTDTQY

V gene: TRBV13
J gene: TRBJ2-1
CDR3 protein: ASHSGGTADEQF

V gene: TRBV5-1
J gene: TRBJ2-1
CDR3 protein: ASSPGLAGDNEQF

V gene: TRBV4-1
J gene: TRBJ2-1
CDR3 protein: ASSQAGLAGNNEQF

V gene: TRBV27
J gene: TRBJ2-5
CDR3 protein: ASRGYLGWY

V gene: TRBV4-2
J gene: TRBJ1-5
CDR3 protein: ASSHGASQPQH

V gene: TRBV6-6
J gene: TRBJ2-1
CDR3 protein: ASSYSYLAGGHEQF

V gene: TRBV5-1
J gene: TRBJ2-7
CDR3 protein: ASSPGGGYEQY

V gene: TRBV9
J gene: TRBJ1-3
CDR3 protein: ASSVKGGNRRNTIY

V gene: TRBV7-9
J gene: TRBJ1-2
CDR3 protein: ASSPLTLNYGYT

V gene: TRBV7-6
J gene: TRBJ2-5
CDR3 protein: ASSWGIRKTQY

V gene: TRBV4-2
J gene: TRBJ2-7
CDR3 protein: ASSPTGYSSYEQY

V gene: TRBV4-1
J gene: TRBJ1-2
CDR3 protein: ASSPIRDTNYGYT

V gene: TRBV6-1
J gene: TRBJ2-7
CDR3 protein: ASSGLAGGSYEQY

V gene: TRBV2
J gene: TRBJ1-2
CDR3 protein: ASSEPGTEGYGYT

V gene: TRBV27
J gene: TRBJ1-1
CDR3 protein: ASSLSSDSNTEAF

V gene: TRBV5-4
J gene: TRBJ2-5
CDR3 protein: ASSLDTGRETQY

V gene: TRBV4-2
J gene: TRBJ1-3
CDR3 protein: ARRNSGNTIY

V gene: TRBV15
J gene: TRBJ1-1
CDR3 protein: ATSNQGIWTEAF

V gene: TRBV7-9
J gene: TRBJ1-1
CDR3 protein: ASSLLRGRGTEAF

V gene: TRBV9
J gene: TRBJ2-7
CDR3 protein: ASSATTGEGYEQY

V gene: TRBV7-3
J gene: TRBJ1-2
CDR3 protein: ASSLGQGRSNGYT

V gene: TRBV4-3
J gene: TRBJ1-2
CDR3 protein: ASSQVRGDDYGYT

V gene: TRBV19
J gene: TRBJ1-5
CDR3 protein: ASSIEGQGYQPQH

V gene: TRBV6-5
J gene: TRBJ2-7
CDR3 protein: ASSYSQGAYEQY

V gene: TRBV19
J gene: TRBJ2-1
CDR3 protein: ASSISGTEQF

V gene: TRBV7-6
J gene: TRBJ2-7
CDR3 protein: ASSPGQTEQY

V gene: TRBV11-2
J gene: TRBJ1-3
CDR3 protein: ASSFEGPNSGNTIY

V gene: TRBV25-1
J gene: TRBJ1-6
CDR3 protein: ASSIGTRRPLH

V gene: TRBV9
J gene: TRBJ1-2
CDR3 protein: ASTLGAQGGMNGYT

V gene: TRBV19
J gene: TRBJ2-1
CDR3 protein: ASSVTSYNEQF

V gene: TRBV27
J gene: TRBJ2-3
CDR3 protein: ASSLSVADTQY

V gene: TRBV27
J gene: TRBJ2-1
CDR3 protein: ATGWGGPGNEQF

V gene: TRBV5-1
J gene: TRBJ1-1
CDR3 protein: ASSLVQVGASEAF

V gene: TRBV7-2
J gene: TRBJ2-1
CDR3 protein: ASSLVTTGNEQF

V gene: TRBV6-1
J gene: TRBJ2-2
CDR3 protein: ASTLAGVTGELF

V gene: TRBV30
J gene: TRBJ1-1
CDR3 protein: AWSPLRFEAF

V gene: TRBV30
J gene: TRBJ2-7
CDR3 protein: AWSVPNLGGGDYEQY

V gene: TRBV2
J gene: TRBJ2-7
CDR3 protein: ASSDSGTGAYEQY

V gene: TRBV30
J gene: TRBJ2-7
CDR3 protein: AWSTGTGYEQY

V gene: TRBV4-3
J gene: TRBJ2-2
CDR3 protein: ASSPGLGKNTGELF

V gene: TRBV25-1
J gene: TRBJ2-2
CDR3 protein: ASSDMTGFHALF

V gene: TRBV11-2
J gene: TRBJ2-1
CDR3 protein: ASSNRDRVENEQF

V gene: TRBV5-6
J gene: TRBJ1-1
CDR3 protein: ASSTNLIGGMNTEAF

V gene: TRBV14
J gene: TRBJ1-2
CDR3 protein: ASSQGAGKGYGYT

V gene: TRBV5-4
J gene: TRBJ2-5
CDR3 protein: ASSLAGGRETQY

V gene: TRBV25-1
J gene: TRBJ2-5
CDR3 protein: ASSLETQY

V gene: TRBV14
J gene: TRBJ2-3
CDR3 protein: ASSPSLPTSTDTQY

V gene: TRBV4-1
J gene: TRBJ1-2
CDR3 protein: ASSPGGTYGYT

V gene: TRBV7-9
J gene: TRBJ1-2
CDR3 protein: ASSLDGGDGYT

V gene: TRBV6-1
J gene: TRBJ2-2
CDR3 protein: ASSEGLAKTGELF